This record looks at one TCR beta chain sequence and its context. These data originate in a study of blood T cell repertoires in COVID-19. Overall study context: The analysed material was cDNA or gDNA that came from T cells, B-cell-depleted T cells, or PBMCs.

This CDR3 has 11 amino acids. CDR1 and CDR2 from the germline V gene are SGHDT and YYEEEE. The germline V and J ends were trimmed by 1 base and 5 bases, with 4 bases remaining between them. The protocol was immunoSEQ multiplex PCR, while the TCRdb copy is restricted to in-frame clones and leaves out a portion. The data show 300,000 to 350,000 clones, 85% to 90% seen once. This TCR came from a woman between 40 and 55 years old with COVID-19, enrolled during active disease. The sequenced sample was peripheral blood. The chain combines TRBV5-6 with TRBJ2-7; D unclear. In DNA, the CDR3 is TGTGCCAGCAGCTTGATCAACGAGCAGTACTTC. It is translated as CASSLINEQYF.